These 2 T cell receptor beta chains were sequenced from one sample in a study of blood T cells in healthy people across ages. Then a second PCR, running roughly 7 to 11 cycles, was carried out with a sample-barcoded 5' primer and a J-beta primer mix. TCRdb independently ran MiXCR on the 5' RACE reads; one entry per CDR3 protein. The sample carries some 640,000 distinct CDR3 sequences, less than 35% recorded once. The source material was blood. These receptors were taken from a woman older than 75 in good health.

Points on this clonotype: A much larger clone sits a single nucleotide away, making a read error possible. V and J are TRBV6-1 and TRBJ2-5; perhaps D is TRBD1 or TRBD2 (6 bases each). This CDR3 is built from 15 residues. Germline CDR1 is MNHNS and CDR2 is SASEGT. The CDR3 loop is CASSPGARDQGTQYF. DNA for the CDR3: TGTGCCAGCAGTCCGGGGGCGAGGGACCAAGGGACCCAGTACTTC.

This clonotype was seen at least ten times. The CDR3 sequence is CAWSVRWNTEAFF. Written as DNA, the CDR3 is TGTGCCTGGAGTGTACGTTGGAACACTGAAGCTTTCTTT. The chain employs TRBV30 and TRBJ1-1; no clear D gene. Trimming cost V 0 bases and J 1 base, with 6 bases left between them. There are 13 residues in the CDR3. The germline V gene has CDR1 GTSNPN and CDR2 SVGIG (reference sequence). The full variable domain, its missing parts supplied by reference TRBV30 and TRBJ1-1, is SQTIHQWPATLVQPVGSPLSLECTVEGTSNPNLYWYRQAAGRGLQLLFYSVGIGQISSEVPQNLSASRPQDRQFILSSKKLLLSDSGFYLCAWSVRWNTEAFFGQGTRLTVV.